The 2 T cell receptor beta chains presented below share a single source sample, sequenced in a study of cytomegalovirus exposure and HLA in healthy donors. Amplification used 60 Vbeta primers and 13 Jbeta primers. Produced via immunoSEQ multiplex PCR; TCRdb's table is partial and in-frame only. Among about 170,000 clones listed, around 85% were seen once. The sequenced material came from PBMCs. The receptors were sampled from a male donor in good health and CMV-seronegative.

This sequence joins TRBV7-2 and TRBJ1-4, with 7 bases that match TRBD1. Looked up from germline, CDR1 is SGHTA and CDR2 is FQGNSA. Unmatched junction bases numbered 13, after V lost 6 bases and J lost 6 bases. The CDR3 contains 16 residues. CDR3 in amino acids: CASRYGTADVYEKLFF. The CDR3 nucleotides are TGTGCCAGCAGATACGGGACAGCCGATGTCTATGAAAAACTGTTTTTT. Full variable domain (rest looked up from reference TRBV7-2 and TRBJ1-4): GAGVSQSPSNKVTEKGKDVELRCDPISGHTALYWYRQSLGQGLEFLIYFQGNSAPDKSGLPSDRFSAERTGGSVSTLTIQRTQQEDSAVYLCASRYGTADVYEKLFFGSGTQLSVL.

With regard to this clone: This sample also contains other DNA sequences that code for the same CDR3. V and J are TRBV6-1 and TRBJ2-7; TRBD1 matches at 9 bases. J was trimmed by 4 bases and V by 3 bases; bases with no gene match: 7. Per the germline V gene, CDR1 is MNHNS and CDR2 is SASEGT. This CDR3 has 15 residues. CDR3 DNA sequence: TGTGCCAGCAGTGAGCCGGGACAGGGATCGTACGAGCAGTACTTC. This gives the protein CASSEPGQGSYEQYF.